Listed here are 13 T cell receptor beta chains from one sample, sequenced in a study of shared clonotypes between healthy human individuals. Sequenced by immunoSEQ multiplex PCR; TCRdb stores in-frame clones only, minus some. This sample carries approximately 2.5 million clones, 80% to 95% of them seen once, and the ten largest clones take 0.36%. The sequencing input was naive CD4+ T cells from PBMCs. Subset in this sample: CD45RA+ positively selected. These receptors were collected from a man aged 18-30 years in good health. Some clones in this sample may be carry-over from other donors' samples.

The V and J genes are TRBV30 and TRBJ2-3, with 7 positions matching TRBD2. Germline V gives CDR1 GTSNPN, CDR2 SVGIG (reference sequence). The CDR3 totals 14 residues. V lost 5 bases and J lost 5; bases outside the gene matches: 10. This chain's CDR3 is CAWAHGGEGDTQYF. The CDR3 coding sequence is TGTGCCTGGGCCCATGGAGGGGAGGGAGATACGCAGTATTTT.

Here the CDR3 reads CASSLKGHASNQPQHF. CDR3 bases: TGTGCCAGCAGCCTAAAGGGACACGCGAGCAATCAGCCCCAGCATTTT. V usage is TRBV27 and J usage is TRBJ1-5; D perhaps matches TRBD1 (6 bases). Trimming took off 6 bases at V and 1 base at J, with 16 bases between the two ends. The germline gives CDR1 MNHEY, CDR2 SMNVEV (reference sequence). CDR3 length: 16 residues.

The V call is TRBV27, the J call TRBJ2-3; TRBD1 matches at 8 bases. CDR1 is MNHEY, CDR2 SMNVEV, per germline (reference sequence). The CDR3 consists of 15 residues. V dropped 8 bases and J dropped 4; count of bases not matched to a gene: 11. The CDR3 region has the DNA TGTGCCAGCCGCTCCAGGGGGCGCGGCCCAGATACGCAGTATTTT. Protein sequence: CASRSRGRGPDTQYF.

CDR3 nucleotide sequence: TGTGCCAGCTCACCACCATCTAACAGGGGAGAGACCCAGTACTTC. This encodes CASSPPSNRGETQYF. V is TRBV18 and J is TRBJ2-5, with 7 bases identical to TRBD1. The V gene end was trimmed by 0 bases and the J gene end by 4 bases; junction bases not matched to a gene: 5. Germline V CDR1 and CDR2: KGHSH, LQKENI. This CDR3 region has 15 residues.

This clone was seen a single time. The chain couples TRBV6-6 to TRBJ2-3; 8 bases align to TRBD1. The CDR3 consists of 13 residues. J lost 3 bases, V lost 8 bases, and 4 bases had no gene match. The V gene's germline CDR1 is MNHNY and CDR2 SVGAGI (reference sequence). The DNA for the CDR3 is TGTGCCAGCGACAGGGGTGGAACAGATACGCAGTATTTT. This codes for CASDRGGTDTQYF.

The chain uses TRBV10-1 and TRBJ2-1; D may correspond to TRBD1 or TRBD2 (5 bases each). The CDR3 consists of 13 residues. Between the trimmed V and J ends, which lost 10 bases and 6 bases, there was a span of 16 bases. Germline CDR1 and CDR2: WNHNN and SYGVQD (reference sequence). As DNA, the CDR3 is TGCGCCACCTCCCGGGACGCGTCCAATGAGCAGTTCTTC. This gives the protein CATSRDASNEQFF.

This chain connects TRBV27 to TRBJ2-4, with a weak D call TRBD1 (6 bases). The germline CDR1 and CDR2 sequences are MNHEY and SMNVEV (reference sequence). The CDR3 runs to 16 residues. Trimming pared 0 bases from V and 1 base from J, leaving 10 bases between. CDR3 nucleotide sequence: TGTGCCAGCAGTTTATCCAGGGGAACTGCCAAAAACATTCAGTACTTC. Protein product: CASSLSRGTAKNIQYF.

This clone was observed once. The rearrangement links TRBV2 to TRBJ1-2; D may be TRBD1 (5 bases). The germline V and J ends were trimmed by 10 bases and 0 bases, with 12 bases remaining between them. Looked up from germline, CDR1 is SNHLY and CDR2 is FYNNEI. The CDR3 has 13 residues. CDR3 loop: CATKTEANYGYTF. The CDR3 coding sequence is TGTGCCACTAAGACAGAAGCTAACTATGGCTACACCTTC. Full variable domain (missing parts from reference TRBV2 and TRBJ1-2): EPEVTQTPSHQVTQMGQEVILRCVPISNHLYFYWYRQILGQKVEFLVSFYNNEISEKSEIFDDQFSVERPDGSNFTLKIRSTKLEDSAMYFCATKTEANYGYTFGSGTRLTVV.

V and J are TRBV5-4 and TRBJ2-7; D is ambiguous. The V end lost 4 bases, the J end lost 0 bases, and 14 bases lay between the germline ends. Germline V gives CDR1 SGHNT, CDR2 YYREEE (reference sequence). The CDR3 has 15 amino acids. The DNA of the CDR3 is TGTGCCAGCAGCCCGGCCTCCACTAACTCCTACGAGCAGTACTTC. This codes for CASSPASTNSYEQYF.

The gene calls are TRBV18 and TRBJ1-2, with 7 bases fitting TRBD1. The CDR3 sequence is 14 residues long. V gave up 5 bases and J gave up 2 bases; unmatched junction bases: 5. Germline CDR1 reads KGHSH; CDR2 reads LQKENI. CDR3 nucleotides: TGTGCCAGCTCATCGAAGGACAGGAACTATGGCTACACCTTC. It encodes CASSSKDRNYGYTF.

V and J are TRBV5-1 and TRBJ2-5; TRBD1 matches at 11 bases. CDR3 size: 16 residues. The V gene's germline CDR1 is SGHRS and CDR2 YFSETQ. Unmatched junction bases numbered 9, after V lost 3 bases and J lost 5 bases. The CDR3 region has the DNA TGCGCCAGCAGCTGGAGGGGACAGGGGGGATTCGAGACCCAGTACTTC. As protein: CASSWRGQGGFETQYF.

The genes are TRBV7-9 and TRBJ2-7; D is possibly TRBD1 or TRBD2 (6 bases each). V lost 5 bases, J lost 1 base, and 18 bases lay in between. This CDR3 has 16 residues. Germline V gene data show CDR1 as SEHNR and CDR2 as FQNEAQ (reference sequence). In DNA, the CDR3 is TGTGCCAGCAGCGAACGGAGGGGGAGGTCGTCCTACGAGCAGTACTTC. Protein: CASSERRGRSSYEQYF.

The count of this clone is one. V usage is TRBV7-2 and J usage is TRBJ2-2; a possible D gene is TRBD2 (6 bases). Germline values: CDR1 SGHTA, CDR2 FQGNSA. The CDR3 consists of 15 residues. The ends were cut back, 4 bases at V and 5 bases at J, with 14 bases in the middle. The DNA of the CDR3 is TGTGCCAGCAGCTACCGGGACTCCTCAACCGGGGAGCTGTTTTTT. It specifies CASSYRDSSTGELFF.